These 32 T cell receptor beta chains were sequenced from one sample in a study of blood T cell repertoires in COVID-19. Generated by immunoSEQ multiplex PCR, the TCRdb table keeps only in-frame clones and is missing some. The table includes about 150,000 clones, 65% to 85% detected once. The sample taken for sequencing was peripheral blood. The source is a woman aged 70 to 79 who had recovered from COVID-19.

The chain joins TRBV6-6 to TRBJ2-5, with no clear D. V was clipped by 5 bases and J by 5 bases, with 12 bases between them. This CDR3 spans 13 amino acids. The germline V gene has CDR1 MNHNY and CDR2 SVGAGI (reference sequence). Here the CDR3 DNA reads TGTGCCAGCAGTAACAGCCCGCAGGAGACCCAGTACTTC. Protein: CASSNSPQETQYF.

V usage is TRBV7-3 and J usage is TRBJ2-7; 9 nucleotides agree with TRBD1. CDR3 length: 15 residues. Germline loops: CDR1 SGHTA, CDR2 FQGTGA. With V trimmed by 5 bases and J by 6 bases, 11 bases remained unmatched. The CDR3 sequence: CASSLGPQGAGEQYF. The CDR3 coding sequence is TGTGCCAGCAGCCTGGGCCCACAGGGGGCAGGCGAGCAGTACTTC.

The chain recombines TRBV27 with TRBJ1-3; D uncertain. The CDR3 is made up of 15 amino acids. V lost 3 bases and J lost 4, with 13 bases in between. Germline V lookup: CDR1 MNHEY, CDR2 SMNVEV (reference sequence). The CDR3 sequence is CASSFRAAAGNTIYF. CDR3 bases: TGTGCCAGCAGTTTTCGGGCAGCGGCCGGAAACACCATATATTTT.

V and J are TRBV2 and TRBJ2-5, with TRBD1 identical over 8 bases. V shed 7 bases, J shed 7 bases, and the junction held 8 bases outside the gene matches. In germline, CDR1 is SNHLY, CDR2 FYNNEI. CDR3 length: 13 residues. CDR3 coding DNA: TGTGCCAGCACGTCAGGGGGCACGGGGACCCAGTACTTC. Translated: CASTSGGTGTQYF.

The J gene is TRBJ2-1, the V gene TRBV11-2; maybe TRBD2 (6 bases). V lost 5 bases and J 1 base, leaving 21 bases between the germline ends. CDR1 and CDR2 from the germline V gene are SGHAT and FQNNGV. The length of the CDR3 is 18 residues. The chain's CDR3 is CASSPPVRTRGSYNEQFF. The DNA of the CDR3 is TGTGCCAGCAGCCCCCCAGTCCGGACCCGGGGGTCCTACAATGAGCAGTTCTTC.

The chain carries TRBV19 and TRBJ2-1; the match to TRBD2 covers 9 bases. The CDR3 totals 16 residues. Germline V gene data show CDR1 as LNHDA and CDR2 as SQIVND (reference sequence). The V gene end was trimmed by 3 bases and the J gene end by 6 bases; junction bases not matched to a gene: 9. In DNA form, the CDR3 reads TGTGCCAGTAGTATGGCTAGCGGGATCGCGCGCAATGAGCAGTTCTTC. Its protein product is CASSMASGIARNEQFF.

The V gene is TRBV10-3, the J gene TRBJ2-7; 7 nucleotides match TRBD2. The CDR3 extends over 18 amino acids. The J segment lost 6 bases and the V segment lost 4 bases, leaving 21 bases of the junction unmatched. Germline CDR1 reads ENHRY; CDR2 reads SYGVKD. The CDR3 DNA reads TGTGCCATCAGTGGGGGGGGAGGCCGGGAAGGGAGGCGAGGCGAGCAGTACTTC. The encoded protein is CAISGGGGREGRRGEQYF.

The gene calls are TRBV18 and TRBJ1-6; 7 bases line up with TRBD1. The germline gives CDR1 KGHSH, CDR2 LQKENI. This CDR3 has 14 residues. The trim removed 5 bases at V and 14 bases at J, leaving 12 bases unmatched. The CDR3: CASSLDRRNEALHF. The CDR3, as DNA: TGTGCCAGCTCATTGGACAGGAGAAATGAGGCCCTCCACTTT.

The chain is built from TRBV19 and TRBJ2-2, with D maybe TRBD2 (5 bases). CDR1 and CDR2 from the germline V gene are LNHDA and SQIVND (reference sequence). V was trimmed by 7 bases and J by 6 bases, leaving 15 bases between them. The CDR3 is 14 amino acids. CDR3 in DNA: TGTGCCAGTAAGGACGGACCGAGGGCCGGGGAGCTGTTTTTT. It translates to CASKDGPRAGELFF.

This clone was seen once. The V call is TRBV19, the J call TRBJ1-1; D is uncertain. The CDR3 loop spans 16 amino acids. The ends were cut back, 1 base at V and 4 bases at J, with 16 bases in the middle. Germline values: CDR1 LNHDA, CDR2 SQIVND (reference sequence). The CDR3 sequence: CASSIGYSSMGTEAFF. The CDR3 region has the DNA TGTGCCAGTAGTATAGGTTACAGCTCCATGGGCACTGAAGCTTTCTTT.

This clone was recorded a few times. The genes are TRBV5-1 and TRBJ2-2; 7 bases fit TRBD2. J lost 8 bases, V lost 4 bases, and 11 bases had no gene match. The V gene's germline CDR1 is SGHRS and CDR2 YFSETQ. The CDR3 loop spans 15 amino acids. The CDR3 here is CASSLQTSPRGELFF. The DNA for the CDR3 is TGCGCCAGCAGCCTCCAGACTAGCCCCAGAGGGGAGCTGTTTTTT.

V usage is TRBV6-5 and J usage is TRBJ1-5; possible D gene TRBD1, 5 bases. The V gene's germline CDR1 is MNHEY and CDR2 SVGAGI. This CDR3 is 14 amino acids long. Trimming pared 6 bases from V and 0 bases from J, leaving 9 bases between. The CDR3 nucleotides are TGTGCCAGCAGCCCCGACAGTAGCAATCAGCCCCAGCATTTT. Encoded protein: CASSPDSSNQPQHF.

This sequence joins TRBV10-3 and TRBJ1-1; perhaps TRBD1 as D (6 bases). Deletions cut 8 bases from V and 3 bases from J, with 7 bases between. The CDR3 has 11 amino acids. Germline V gene lookup returns CDR1 ENHRY and CDR2 SYGVKD. In DNA form, the CDR3 reads TGTGCCATCTCAGGGGACACTGAAGCTTTCTTT. Its protein is CAISGDTEAFF.

This clone has just one count. This sequence joins TRBV2 and TRBJ2-3; D gene ambiguous. This CDR3 is 12 amino acids long. CDR1 and CDR2 from the germline V gene are SNHLY and FYNNEI. V shed 10 bases and J shed 4 bases, with 12 bases lying between them. CDR3 DNA sequence: TGTGCCACCGGTACGTCGGCAGATACGCAGTATTTT. Its translation is CATGTSADTQYF.

The chain joins TRBV27 to TRBJ2-7; TRBD1 might be the D (6 bases). Trimming shortened V by 3 bases and J by 2 bases, and 11 bases separated the two germline ends. Germline V gene lookup returns CDR1 MNHEY and CDR2 SMNVEV (reference sequence). The CDR3 covers 14 residues. The CDR3 DNA follows: TGTGCCAGCAGTTTGGGCAGGGGTCCCTACGAGCAGTACTTC. The encoded protein is CASSLGRGPYEQYF.

The chain has TRBV6-5 and TRBJ1-1; weak D call: TRBD1 (6 bases). CDR1 and CDR2 (germline): MNHEY, SVGAGI. The CDR3 runs to 12 residues. The V gene lost 6 bases and the J gene lost 1 base, with 6 bases spanning the gap. The CDR3 spells CASRGANTEAFF. CDR3 DNA sequence: TGTGCCAGCAGGGGGGCGAACACTGAAGCTTTCTTT.

The chain combines TRBV18 with TRBJ1-3; unclear D gene. Germline V gives CDR1 KGHSH, CDR2 LQKENI. The CDR3 contains 17 residues. Between the trimmed V and J ends, which lost 0 bases and 0 bases, there was a span of 12 bases. The CDR3 sequence is CASSPPSGGVSGNTIYF. For the CDR3, the DNA is TGTGCCAGCTCACCACCGTCGGGCGGGGTCTCTGGAAACACCATATATTTT.

This clone appeared once. The chain uses TRBV30 and TRBJ1-4; tentatively, D is TRBD1 (5 bases). The V gene's germline CDR1 is GTSNPN and CDR2 SVGIG (reference sequence). CDR3 length equals 12 residues. The V gene lost 3 bases and the J gene lost 7 bases, with 9 bases spanning the gap. The CDR3 protein is CAWRWGGEKLFF. The CDR3 DNA reads as TGTGCCTGGAGGTGGGGGGGTGAAAAACTGTTTTTT.

Details on this clone: In the same sample, other DNA sequences code for this CDR3. V and J are TRBV5-4 and TRBJ2-7, with 9 bases lining up with TRBD2. Germline assignment: CDR1 SGHNT and CDR2 YYREEE (reference sequence). CDR3 length equals 16 residues. After removal of 4 bases from V and 7 bases from J, the junction contained 15 bases not matched to a gene. CDR3: CASSGMGAGGPGEQYF. CDR3 DNA sequence: TGTGCCAGCAGCGGGATGGGGGCGGGAGGGCCGGGGGAGCAGTACTTC.

This rearrangement joins TRBV5-1 to TRBJ2-3; 8 bases match TRBD2. CDR3 length: 15 residues. V dropped 2 bases and J dropped 0; count of bases not matched to a gene: 2. Germline CDR1 reads SGHRS; CDR2 reads YFSETQ. CDR3 region: CASSFGGASTDTQYF. CDR3 nucleotide sequence: TGCGCCAGCAGCTTCGGGGGGGCGAGCACAGATACGCAGTATTTT.

The CDR3 sequence is CASSPYRGEQFF. Written as DNA, the CDR3 is TGTGCCAGCAGTCCATACAGGGGCGAGCAGTTCTTC. J is TRBJ2-1 and V is TRBV6-2 or TRBV6-3, with 7 bases identical to TRBD1. The V segment lost 5 bases and the J segment 10 bases; nucleotides outside the gene matches: 5. The CDR3 spans 12 residues. Germline V gene sequence: CDR1 MNHEY, CDR2 SVGEGT.

The chain carries TRBV3-1 (or the pseudogene TRBV3-2) and TRBJ2-5; TRBD2 aligns across 9 bases. This CDR3 comprises 16 residues. V lost 3 bases, J lost 2 bases, and 7 bases stayed unmatched. Germline V CDR1 and CDR2: LGHDT, YNNKEL (reference sequence). In nucleotides, the CDR3 is TGTGCCAGCAGCCAGTGGAGCGGGGGGCCACAAGAGACCCAGTACTTC. This gives the protein CASSQWSGGPQETQYF.

The gene calls are TRBV10-3 and TRBJ2-5; D possibly corresponds to TRBD2 (7 bases). In germline, CDR1 is ENHRY, CDR2 SYGVKD. The CDR3 totals 18 residues. V was shortened by 6 bases and J by 2 bases, with 25 bases between the two germline ends. Here the CDR3 reads CAIRPEIGGGRQQETQYF. For the CDR3, the DNA is TGTGCCATCAGGCCGGAAATTGGGGGGGGGCGACAACAAGAGACCCAGTACTTC.

The V call is TRBV19, the J call TRBJ1-5, with D maybe TRBD1 (5 bases). Germline V gene data show CDR1 as LNHDA and CDR2 as SQIVND (reference sequence). V was trimmed by 4 bases and J by 11 bases, leaving 12 bases between them. This CDR3 comprises 12 residues. CDR3 bases: TGTGCCAGTAGTAACCCTGGGGCTGCCCAGCATTTT. It codes for CASSNPGAAQHF.

The rearrangement links TRBV7-3 to TRBJ1-2; 9 bases map to TRBD1. The CDR3 is 13 amino acids. Germline V gene lookup returns CDR1 SGHTA and CDR2 FQGTGA. V was clipped by 5 bases and J by 6 bases; unmatched bases: 4. For the CDR3, the DNA is TGTGCCAGCAGCACGGACAGGGGCGATGGCTACACCTTC. This encodes CASSTDRGDGYTF. Based on the CDR3 plus reference TRBV7-3 and TRBJ1-2, the full variable domain is GAGVSQTPSNKVTEKGKYVELRCDPISGHTALYWYRQSLGQGPEFLIYFQGTGAADDSGLPNDRFFAVRPEGSVSTLKIQRTERGDSAVYLCASSTDRGDGYTFGSGTRLTVV.

The CDR3 sequence: CASSLSGTGSFEQYF. The CDR3 nucleotides are TGTGCCAGCAGCTTATCCGGGACAGGGTCGTTTGAGCAGTACTTC. The chain links TRBV7-2 to TRBJ2-7, with 9 bases aligning to TRBD1. Trimming cost V 2 bases and J 7 bases; bases outside gene matches: 9. CDR3 length: 15 amino acids. Germline V gives CDR1 SGHTA, CDR2 FQGNSA.

Notes on this clone: One end of the junction fails to match germline, which may point to a read error. V and J are TRBV27 and TRBJ1-6; D is possibly TRBD1 (5 bases). Germline V gene lookup returns CDR1 MNHEY and CDR2 SMNVEV (reference sequence). The CDR3 spans 11 residues. CDR3 region: CASSPLQADRF. Written as DNA, the CDR3 is TGTGCCAGCAGTCCCCTACAGGCTGACCGATTT.

The V call is TRBV5-4, the J call TRBJ1-1, with 7 bases aligning to TRBD1. V was clipped by 4 bases and J by 1 base; unmatched bases: 7. Germline lookup yields CDR1 SGHNT and CDR2 YYREEE (reference sequence). The CDR3 runs to 15 residues. The CDR3 here is CASSPTGDSNTEAFF. The CDR3, as DNA: TGTGCCAGCAGCCCCACAGGGGACTCGAACACTGAAGCTTTCTTT.

V gene TRBV28 combines with J gene TRBJ2-4; the match to TRBD2 covers 15 bases. Germline V gene lookup returns CDR1 MDHEN and CDR2 SYDVKM. The CDR3 is 18 amino acids. V lost 5 bases and J lost 1; bases outside the gene matches: 6. CDR3: CASSPGLAGGRAKNIQYF. The CDR3 DNA reads TGTGCCAGCAGTCCCGGACTAGCGGGAGGGCGGGCCAAAAACATTCAGTACTTC.

This chain connects TRBV19 to TRBJ2-3, with 7 bases matching TRBD1. The CDR3 has 15 amino acids. V trimming: 6 bases; J trimming: 5 bases; junction bases outside the gene matches: 11. Germline assignment: CDR1 LNHDA and CDR2 SQIVND (reference sequence). The CDR3 spells CASRNLGTVGDTQYF. The CDR3, as DNA: TGTGCCAGTAGGAACCTCGGGACAGTGGGAGATACGCAGTATTTT. The complete variable domain, with remaining parts taken from reference TRBV19 and TRBJ2-3, reads DGGITQSPKYLFRKEGQNVTLSCEQNLNHDAMYWYRQDPGQGLRLIYYSQIVNDFQKGDIAEGYSVSREKKESFPLTVTSAQKNPTAFYLCASRNLGTVGDTQYFGPGTRLTVL.

V and J are TRBV11-1 and TRBJ2-1; 8 bases are a match to TRBD2. The V and J ends lost 2 bases and 8 bases, in that order; junction bases with no gene match: 5. The germline V gene encodes CDR1 SGHAT and CDR2 FQDESV (reference sequence). This CDR3 has 14 amino acids. The CDR3 loop is CASSLSSGRDEQFF. The CDR3 DNA reads as TGTGCCAGCAGCTTATCTAGCGGGCGGGATGAGCAGTTCTTC.

This sequence joins TRBV7-2 and TRBJ2-7; possible D gene TRBD1, 6 bases. The germline V gene encodes CDR1 SGHTA and CDR2 FQGNSA. The V end lost 4 bases, the J end lost 0 bases, and 13 bases lay between the germline ends. CDR3 length: 15 amino acids. CDR3 residues: CASSYRAPSSYEQYF. The CDR3 region has the DNA TGTGCCAGCAGCTACAGGGCCCCGTCCTCCTACGAGCAGTACTTC.